This T cell receptor (beta chain) was sequenced in a study of T-cell reconstitution after alpha-beta-depleted transplantation in children. Unique molecular identifiers were used in preparing the TCRbeta library. TCRdb re-derived calls from the PCR reads in MiXCR, one entry per CDR3 protein. Seen here are about 77,000 distinct CDR3 sequences, 15% to 20% observed once, and the top ten hold about 54%. Findings and limits, study-wide: The main origin of T-cell counts and diversity one year after transplant was newly produced T cells. Where alpha-beta T cells came from about two months after transplant was reportedly several hundred expanded graft clones.

The ends were cut back, 3 bases at V and 11 bases at J, with 20 bases in the middle. The CDR3 totals 15 residues. There are many counts of this clonotype. The antigen is not known. The specimen comprised PBMCs, mostly from graft donor cells, sampled 360 days after TCRalphabeta/CD19-depleted stem cell transplant. The chain employs TRBV12-3 or TRBV12-4 and TRBJ1-5, with a possible D match to TRBD1 (5 bases). The clonotype originates from a male patient aged 2-15 years who had a stem cell transplant for acute lymphoblastic leukemia, so the T cells may come from the graft donor. The CDR3: CASSFMGRPLEAQHF. Written as DNA, the CDR3 is TGTGCCAGCAGTTTTATGGGACGCCCTTTGGAAGCCCAGCATTTT.